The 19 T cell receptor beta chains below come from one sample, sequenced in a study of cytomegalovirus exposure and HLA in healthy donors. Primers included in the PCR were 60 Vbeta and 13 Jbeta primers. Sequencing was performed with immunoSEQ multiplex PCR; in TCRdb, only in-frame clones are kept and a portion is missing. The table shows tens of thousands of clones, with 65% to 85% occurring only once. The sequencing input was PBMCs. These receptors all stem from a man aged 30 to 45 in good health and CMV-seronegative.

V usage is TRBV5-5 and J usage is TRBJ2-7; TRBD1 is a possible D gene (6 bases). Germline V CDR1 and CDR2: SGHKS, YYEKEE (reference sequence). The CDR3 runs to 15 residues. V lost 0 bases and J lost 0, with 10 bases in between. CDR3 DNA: TGTGCCAGCAGCTTGGGGACAGCCAGCTCCTACGAGCAGTACTTC. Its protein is CASSLGTASSYEQYF.

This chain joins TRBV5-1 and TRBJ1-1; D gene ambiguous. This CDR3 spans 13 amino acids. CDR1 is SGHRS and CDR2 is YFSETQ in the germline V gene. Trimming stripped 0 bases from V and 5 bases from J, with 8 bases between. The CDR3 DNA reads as TGCGCCAGCAGCTTGGGTGTCCGGACTGAAGCTTTCTTT. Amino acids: CASSLGVRTEAFF. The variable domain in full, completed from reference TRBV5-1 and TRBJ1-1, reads KAGVTQTPRYLIKTRGQQVTLSCSPISGHRSVSWYQQTPGQGLQFLFEYFSETQRNKGNFPGRFSGRQFSNSRSEMNVSTLELGDSALYLCASSLGVRTEAFFGQGTRLTVV.

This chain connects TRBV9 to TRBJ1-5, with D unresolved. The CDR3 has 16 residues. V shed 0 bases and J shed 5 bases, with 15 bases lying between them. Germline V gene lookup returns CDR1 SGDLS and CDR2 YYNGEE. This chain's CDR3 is CASSVDPGEAHQPQHF. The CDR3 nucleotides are TGTGCCAGCAGCGTAGACCCCGGGGAAGCTCATCAGCCCCAGCATTTT.

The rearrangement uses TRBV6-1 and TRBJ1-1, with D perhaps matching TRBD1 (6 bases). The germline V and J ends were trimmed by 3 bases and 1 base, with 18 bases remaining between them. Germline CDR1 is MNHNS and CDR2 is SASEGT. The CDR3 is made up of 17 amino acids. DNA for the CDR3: TGTGCCAGCAGTGACGAACTCGGGACAATGAGGAACACTGAAGCTTTCTTT. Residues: CASSDELGTMRNTEAFF.

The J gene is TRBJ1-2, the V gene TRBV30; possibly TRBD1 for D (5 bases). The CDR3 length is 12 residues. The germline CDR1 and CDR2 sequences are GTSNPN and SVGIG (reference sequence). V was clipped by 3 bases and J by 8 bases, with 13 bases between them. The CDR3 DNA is TGTGCCTGGAGCCCCGGGACTAAGGGCTACACCTTC. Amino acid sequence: CAWSPGTKGYTF.

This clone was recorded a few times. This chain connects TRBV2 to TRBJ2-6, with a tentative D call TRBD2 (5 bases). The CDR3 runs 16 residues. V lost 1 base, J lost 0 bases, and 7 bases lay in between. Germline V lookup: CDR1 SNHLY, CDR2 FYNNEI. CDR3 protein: CASSEGENSGANVLTF. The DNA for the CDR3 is TGTGCCAGCAGTGAAGGGGAGAACTCTGGGGCCAACGTCCTGACTTTC.

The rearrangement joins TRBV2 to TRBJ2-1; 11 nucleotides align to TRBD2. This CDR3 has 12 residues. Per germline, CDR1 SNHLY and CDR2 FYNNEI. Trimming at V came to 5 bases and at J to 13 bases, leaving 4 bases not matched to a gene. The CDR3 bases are TGTGCCAGCAGTCTCGGGACTAGCGGCCAGTTCTTC. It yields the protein CASSLGTSGQFF.

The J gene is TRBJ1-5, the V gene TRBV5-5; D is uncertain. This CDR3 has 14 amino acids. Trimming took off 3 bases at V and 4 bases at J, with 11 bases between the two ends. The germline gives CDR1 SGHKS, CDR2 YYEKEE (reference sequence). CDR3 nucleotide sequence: TGTGCCAGCAGCTCCGTTGGCAGGAATCAGCCCCAGCATTTT. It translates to CASSSVGRNQPQHF.

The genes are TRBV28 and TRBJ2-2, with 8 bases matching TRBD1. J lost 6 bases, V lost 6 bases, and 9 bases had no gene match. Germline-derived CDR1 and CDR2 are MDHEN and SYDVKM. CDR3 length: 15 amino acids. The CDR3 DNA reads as TGTGCCAGCAGATTCCGGGACAGGCTTCCCGGGGAGCTGTTTTTT. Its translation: CASRFRDRLPGELFF.

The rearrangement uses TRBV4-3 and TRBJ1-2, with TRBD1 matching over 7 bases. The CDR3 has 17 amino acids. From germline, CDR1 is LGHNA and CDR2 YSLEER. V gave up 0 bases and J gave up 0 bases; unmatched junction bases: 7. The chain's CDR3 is CASSQDFRQGANYGYTF. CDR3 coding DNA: TGCGCCAGCAGCCAAGATTTTCGACAGGGAGCTAACTATGGCTACACCTTC.

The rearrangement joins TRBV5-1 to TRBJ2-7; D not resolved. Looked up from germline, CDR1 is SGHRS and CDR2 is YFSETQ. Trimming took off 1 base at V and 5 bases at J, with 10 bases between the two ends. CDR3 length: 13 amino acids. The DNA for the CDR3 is TGCGCCAGCAGCTTGCCCGCGGATAACGAGCAGTACTTC. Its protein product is CASSLPADNEQYF.

The CDR3 here is CASSNDRASTDTQYF. CDR3 coding DNA: TGTGCCAGTAGTAACGACAGGGCAAGCACAGATACGCAGTATTTT. The chain links TRBV19 to TRBJ2-3; 7 bases line up with TRBD1. Looked up from germline, CDR1 is LNHDA and CDR2 is SQIVND (reference sequence). This CDR3 contains 15 residues. The ends lost 4 bases at V and 0 bases at J; junction bases unmatched: 4.

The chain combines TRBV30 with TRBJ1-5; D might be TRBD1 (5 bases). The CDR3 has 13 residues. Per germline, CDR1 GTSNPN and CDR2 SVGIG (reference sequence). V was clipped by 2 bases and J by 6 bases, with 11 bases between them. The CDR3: CAWSPGLGQPQHF. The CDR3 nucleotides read TGTGCCTGGAGTCCAGGGCTTGGTCAGCCCCAGCATTTT.

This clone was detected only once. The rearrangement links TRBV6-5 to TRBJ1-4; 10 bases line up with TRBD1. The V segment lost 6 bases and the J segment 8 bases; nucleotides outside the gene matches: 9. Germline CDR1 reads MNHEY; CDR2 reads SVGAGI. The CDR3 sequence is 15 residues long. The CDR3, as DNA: TGTGCCAGCAGACCAGACAGGGGGCTAAACGAAAAACTGTTTTTT. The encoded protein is CASRPDRGLNEKLFF.

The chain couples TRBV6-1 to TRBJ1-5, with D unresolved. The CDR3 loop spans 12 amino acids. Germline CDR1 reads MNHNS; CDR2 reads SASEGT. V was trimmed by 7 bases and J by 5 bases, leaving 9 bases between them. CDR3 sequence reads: CASKEADQPQHF. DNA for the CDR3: TGTGCCAGCAAGGAGGCCGATCAGCCCCAGCATTTT.

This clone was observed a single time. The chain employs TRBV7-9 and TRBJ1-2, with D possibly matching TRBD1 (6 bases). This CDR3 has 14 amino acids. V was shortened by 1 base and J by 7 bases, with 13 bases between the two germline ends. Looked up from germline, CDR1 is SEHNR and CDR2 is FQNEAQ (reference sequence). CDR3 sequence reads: CASSLVSAGAGYTF. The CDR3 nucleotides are TGTGCCAGCAGCTTAGTAAGCGCAGGGGCTGGCTACACCTTC.

Written as DNA, the CDR3 is TGCGCCAGCAGCCAAGATGGGCACTGGCTGTTTTTT. Translation gives CASSQDGHWLFF. V gene TRBV4-3 combines with J gene TRBJ2-2; D not resolved. The V end was cut by 0 bases, the J end by 13 bases, with 9 bases between. The CDR3 covers 12 residues. Germline CDR1 LGHNA, CDR2 YSLEER.

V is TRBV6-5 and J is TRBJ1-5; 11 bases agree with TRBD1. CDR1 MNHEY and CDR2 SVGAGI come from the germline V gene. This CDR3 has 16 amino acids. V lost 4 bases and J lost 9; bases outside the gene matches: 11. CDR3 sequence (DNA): TGTGCCAGCAGTTCTAGGACAGGGGGCGCCTCGGGGCCCCAGCATTTT. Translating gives CASSSRTGGASGPQHF.

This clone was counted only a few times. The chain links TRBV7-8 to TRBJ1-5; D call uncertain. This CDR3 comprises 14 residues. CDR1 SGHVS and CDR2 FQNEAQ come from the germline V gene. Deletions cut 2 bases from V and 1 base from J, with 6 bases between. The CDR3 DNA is TGTGCCAGCAGCTTACCAGGAAGCAATCAGCCCCAGCATTTT. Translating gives CASSLPGSNQPQHF.